The source of this TCR beta chain is a study of OX40 agonist ivuxolimab in advanced cancers. Study-level information: The patients received agonistic anti-OX40 (CD134) antibody ivuxolimab. Patients with prior anti-PD-1, anti-PD-L1 or anti-CTLA-4 therapy were eligible; less than 50% had some.

Germline V gives CDR1 SGHRS, CDR2 YFSETQ. The CDR3 has 15 residues. V was trimmed by 5 bases and J by 5 bases, leaving 16 bases between them. Sampling times: baseline, cycle 4 day 1, cycle 7 day 1. Sequenced by immunoSEQ multiplex PCR; TCRdb stores in-frame clones only, minus some. The repertoire holds fewer than 100,000 clones, with about nine tenths as singletons. The chain employs TRBV5-1 and TRBJ2-2; D is possibly TRBD1 (7 bases). The receptor comes from an adult with an advanced solid tumor such as melanoma, head and neck, liver or kidney cancer. Specimen: CD4+ or CD8+ T cells sorted from blood, collected in a trial of the OX40 agonist ivuxolimab. The CDR3 DNA follows: TGCGCCAGCAGTGCCCAGACAGGGAGGACCGGGGAGCTGTTTTTT. Protein sequence: CASSAQTGRTGELFF.